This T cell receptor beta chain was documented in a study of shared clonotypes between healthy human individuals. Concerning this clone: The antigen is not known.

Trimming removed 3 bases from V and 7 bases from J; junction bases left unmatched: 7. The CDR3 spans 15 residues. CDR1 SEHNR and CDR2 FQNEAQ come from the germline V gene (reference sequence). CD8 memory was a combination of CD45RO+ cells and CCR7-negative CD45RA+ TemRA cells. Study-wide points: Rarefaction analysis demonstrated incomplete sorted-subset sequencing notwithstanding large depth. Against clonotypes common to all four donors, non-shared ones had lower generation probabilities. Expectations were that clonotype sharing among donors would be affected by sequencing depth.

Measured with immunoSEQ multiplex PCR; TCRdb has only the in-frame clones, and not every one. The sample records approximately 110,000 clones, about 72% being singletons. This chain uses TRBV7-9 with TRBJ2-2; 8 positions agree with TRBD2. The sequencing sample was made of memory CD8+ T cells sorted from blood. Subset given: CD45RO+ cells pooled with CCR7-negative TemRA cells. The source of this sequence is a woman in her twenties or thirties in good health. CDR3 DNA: TGTGCCAGCAGCTTCAGCGGGAGCGGGGTCGGGGAGCTGTTTTTT. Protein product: CASSFSGSGVGELFF.